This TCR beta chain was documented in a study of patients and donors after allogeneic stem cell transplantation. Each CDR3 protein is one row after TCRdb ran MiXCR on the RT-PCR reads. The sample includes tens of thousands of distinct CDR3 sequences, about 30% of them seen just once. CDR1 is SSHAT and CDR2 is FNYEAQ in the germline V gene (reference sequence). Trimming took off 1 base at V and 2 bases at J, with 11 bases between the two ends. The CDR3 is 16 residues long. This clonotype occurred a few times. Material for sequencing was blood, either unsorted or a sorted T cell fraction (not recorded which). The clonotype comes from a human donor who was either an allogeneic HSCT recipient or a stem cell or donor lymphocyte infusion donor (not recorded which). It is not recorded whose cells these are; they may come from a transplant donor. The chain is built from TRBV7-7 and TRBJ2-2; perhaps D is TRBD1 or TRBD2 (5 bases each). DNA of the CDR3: TGTGCCAGCAGCTTAGTGGAGAGGGGAAACACCGGGGAGCTGTTTTTT. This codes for CASSLVERGNTGELFF.